This T cell receptor (beta chain) was recorded in a study of shared clonotypes between healthy human individuals. V shed 3 bases and J 7 bases; nucleotides not matched to a gene: 11. From germline, CDR1 is SEHNR and CDR2 FQNEAQ (reference sequence). The CDR3 extends over 16 amino acids. The naive CD8 subset, CD45RO-negative cells positively selected for CCR7, excluded terminally differentiated effector memory CD45RA+ cells. Assay used: immunoSEQ multiplex PCR; TCRdb lists only in-frame clones, some missing. Here the sample spans 760,000 or so clones, around 96% being singletons. The sequenced sample consisted of naive CD8+ T cells sorted from blood. This receptor was taken from a man under 40 in good health. The rearrangement links TRBV7-9 to TRBJ2-3; 9 positions match TRBD1. DNA of the CDR3: TGTGCCAGCAGCTTTATGGCGGACAGGGGCGAAAATACGCAGTATTTT. Translated: CASSFMADRGENTQYF.